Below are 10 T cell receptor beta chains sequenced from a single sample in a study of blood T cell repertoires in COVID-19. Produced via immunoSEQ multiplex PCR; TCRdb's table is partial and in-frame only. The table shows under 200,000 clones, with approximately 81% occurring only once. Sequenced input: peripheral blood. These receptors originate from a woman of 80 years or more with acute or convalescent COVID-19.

For the CDR3, the DNA is TGTGCCAGCAGTTATTCGAGCGGGAGGTACACAGATACGCAGTATTTT. This translates into CASSYSSGRYTDTQYF. This chain joins TRBV6-5 and TRBJ2-3; 9 bases are shared with TRBD2. This CDR3 contains 16 residues. Germline CDR1 reads MNHEY; CDR2 reads SVGAGI. J lost 2 bases, V lost 3 bases, and 6 bases had no gene match.

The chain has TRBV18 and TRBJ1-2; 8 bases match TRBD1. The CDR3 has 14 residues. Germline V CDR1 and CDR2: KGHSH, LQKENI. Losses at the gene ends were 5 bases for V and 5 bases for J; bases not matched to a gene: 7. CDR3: CASSSGQGPYGYTF. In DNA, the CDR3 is TGTGCCAGCTCATCAGGACAGGGTCCTTATGGCTACACCTTC.

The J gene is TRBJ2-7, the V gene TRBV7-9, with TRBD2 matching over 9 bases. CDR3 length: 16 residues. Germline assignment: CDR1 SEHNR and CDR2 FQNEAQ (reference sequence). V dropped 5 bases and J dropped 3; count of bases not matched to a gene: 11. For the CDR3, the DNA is TGTGCCAGCAGCACGACAGGGCTAGCGGGGAACTACGAGCAGTACTTC. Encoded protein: CASSTTGLAGNYEQYF.

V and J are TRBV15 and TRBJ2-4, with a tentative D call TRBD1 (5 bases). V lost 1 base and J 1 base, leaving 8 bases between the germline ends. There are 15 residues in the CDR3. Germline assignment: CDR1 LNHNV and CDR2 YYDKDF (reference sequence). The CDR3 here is CATSRGGAAKNIQYF. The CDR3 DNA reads TGTGCCACCAGCAGAGGGGGCGCGGCCAAAAACATTCAGTACTTC.

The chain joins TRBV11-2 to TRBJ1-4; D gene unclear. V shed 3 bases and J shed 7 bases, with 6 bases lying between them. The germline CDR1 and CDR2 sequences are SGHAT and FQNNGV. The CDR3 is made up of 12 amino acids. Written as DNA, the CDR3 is TGTGCCAGCAGCTTTAGTGGTGAAAAACTGTTTTTT. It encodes CASSFSGEKLFF. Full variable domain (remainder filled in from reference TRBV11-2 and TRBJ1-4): EAGVAQSPRYKIIEKRQSVAFWCNPISGHATLYWYQQILGQGPKLLIQFQNNGVVDDSQLPKDRFSAERLKGVDSTLKIQPAKLEDSAVYLCASSFSGEKLFFGSGTQLSVL.

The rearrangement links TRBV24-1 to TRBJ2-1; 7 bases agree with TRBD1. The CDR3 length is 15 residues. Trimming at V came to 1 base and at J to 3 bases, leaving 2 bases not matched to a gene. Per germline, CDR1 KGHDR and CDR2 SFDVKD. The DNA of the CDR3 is TGTGCCACCAGTGATTTTAGGGACAGCTACAATGAGCAGTTCTTC. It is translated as CATSDFRDSYNEQFF.

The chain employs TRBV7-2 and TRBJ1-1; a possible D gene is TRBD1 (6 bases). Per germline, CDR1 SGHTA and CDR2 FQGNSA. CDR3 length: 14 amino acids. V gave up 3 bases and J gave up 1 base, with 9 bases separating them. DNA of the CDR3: TGTGCCAGCAGCTTCCGAGGGGGGAACACTGAAGCTTTCTTT. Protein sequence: CASSFRGGNTEAFF. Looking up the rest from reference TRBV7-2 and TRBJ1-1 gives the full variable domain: GAGVSQSPSNKVTEKGKDVELRCDPISGHTALYWYRQSLGQGLEFLIYFQGNSAPDKSGLPSDRFSAERTGGSVSTLTIQRTQQEDSAVYLCASSFRGGNTEAFFGQGTRLTVV.

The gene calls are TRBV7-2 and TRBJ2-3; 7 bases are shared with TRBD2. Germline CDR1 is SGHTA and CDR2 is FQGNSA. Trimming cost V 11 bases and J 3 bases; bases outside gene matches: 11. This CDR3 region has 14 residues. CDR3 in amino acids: CAGGAGTETDTQYF. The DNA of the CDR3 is TGTGCCGGTGGAGCGGGAACCGAGACAGATACGCAGTATTTT.

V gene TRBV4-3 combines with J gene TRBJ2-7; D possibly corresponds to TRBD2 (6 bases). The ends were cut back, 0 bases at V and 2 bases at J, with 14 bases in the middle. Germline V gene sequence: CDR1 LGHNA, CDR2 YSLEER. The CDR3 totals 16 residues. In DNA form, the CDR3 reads TGCGCCAGCAGCCAAGATAATCGGACTACCCCCTACGAGCAGTACTTC. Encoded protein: CASSQDNRTTPYEQYF.

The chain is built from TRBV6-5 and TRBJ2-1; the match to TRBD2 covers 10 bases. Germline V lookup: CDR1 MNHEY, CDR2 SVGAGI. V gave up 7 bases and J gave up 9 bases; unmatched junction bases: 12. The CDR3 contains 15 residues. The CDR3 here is CASNRAGGPASEQFF. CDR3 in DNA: TGTGCCAGCAACAGAGCGGGAGGGCCCGCGAGTGAGCAGTTCTTC.